Listed here are 2 T cell receptor beta chains from one sample, sequenced in a study of cytomegalovirus exposure and HLA in healthy donors. With 60 Vbeta and 13 Jbeta primers, the PCR was carried out. The method was immunoSEQ multiplex PCR; TCRdb's version includes in-frame clones alone and lacks a portion of them. The profile shows over 150,000 clones, approximately 71% of them singletons. Input material: PBMCs. These receptors came from a man in his fifties in good health and CMV-seronegative.

In DNA form, the CDR3 reads TGCGCCAGCAGCTGGACCGGGACTAGTCCCTACGAGCAGTACTTC. This sequence encodes CASSWTGTSPYEQYF. The gene calls are TRBV5-1 and TRBJ2-7, with 8 nucleotides matching TRBD2. The germline V gene encodes CDR1 SGHRS and CDR2 YFSETQ. The CDR3 extends over 15 amino acids. Trimming took 3 bases from V and 2 from J; bases not matched to a gene: 7.

As regards this clone: At the DNA level, this CDR3 is encoded by other sequences in the same sample as well. The gene calls are TRBV7-2 and TRBJ1-1; 9 bases fit TRBD1. Germline CDR1 reads SGHTA; CDR2 reads FQGNSA. The V segment lost 3 bases and the J segment 8 bases; nucleotides outside the gene matches: 7. This CDR3 contains 14 residues. The CDR3 loop is CASSLGTGRPEAFF. CDR3 DNA sequence: TGTGCCAGCAGCTTGGGGACAGGGAGACCCGAAGCTTTCTTT.